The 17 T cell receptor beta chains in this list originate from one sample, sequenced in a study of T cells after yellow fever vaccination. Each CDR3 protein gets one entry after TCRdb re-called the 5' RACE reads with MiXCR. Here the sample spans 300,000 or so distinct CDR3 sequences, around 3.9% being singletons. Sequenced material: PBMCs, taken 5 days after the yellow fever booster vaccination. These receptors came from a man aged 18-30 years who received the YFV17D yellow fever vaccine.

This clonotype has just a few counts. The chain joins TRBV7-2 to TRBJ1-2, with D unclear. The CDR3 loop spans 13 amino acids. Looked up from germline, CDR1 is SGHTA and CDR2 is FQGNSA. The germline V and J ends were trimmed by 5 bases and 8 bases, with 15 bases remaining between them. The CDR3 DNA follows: TGTGCCAGCAGCCAGAATTGGGTTGGGGGCTACACCTTC. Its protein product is CASSQNWVGGYTF.

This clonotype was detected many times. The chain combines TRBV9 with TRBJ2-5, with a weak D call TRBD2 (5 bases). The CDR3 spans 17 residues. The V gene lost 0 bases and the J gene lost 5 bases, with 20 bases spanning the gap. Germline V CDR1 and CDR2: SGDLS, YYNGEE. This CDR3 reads CASSVGEGSAVSETQYF. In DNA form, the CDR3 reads TGTGCCAGCAGCGTAGGCGAGGGCAGCGCCGTCTCTGAGACCCAGTACTTC.

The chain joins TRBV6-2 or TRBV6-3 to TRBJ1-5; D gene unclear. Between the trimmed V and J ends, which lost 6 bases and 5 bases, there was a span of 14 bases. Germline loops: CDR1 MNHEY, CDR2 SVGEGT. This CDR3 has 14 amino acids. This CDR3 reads CASRASSGDQPQHF. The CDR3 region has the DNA TGTGCCAGCAGGGCTTCGAGTGGGGATCAGCCCCAGCATTTT.

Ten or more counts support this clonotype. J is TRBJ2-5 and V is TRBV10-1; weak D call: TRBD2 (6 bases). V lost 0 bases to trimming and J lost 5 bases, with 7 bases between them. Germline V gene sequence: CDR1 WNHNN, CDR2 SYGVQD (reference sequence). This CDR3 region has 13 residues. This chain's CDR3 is CASSESGRETQYF. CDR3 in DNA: TGCGCCAGCAGTGAGTCAGGGAGGGAGACCCAGTACTTC.

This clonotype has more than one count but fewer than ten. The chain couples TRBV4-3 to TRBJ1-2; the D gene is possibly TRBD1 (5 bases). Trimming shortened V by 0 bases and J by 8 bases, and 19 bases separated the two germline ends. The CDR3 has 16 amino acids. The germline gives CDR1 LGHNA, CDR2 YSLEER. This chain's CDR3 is CASSQDGTAVAIGYTF. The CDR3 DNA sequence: TGCGCCAGCAGCCAAGACGGGACGGCGGTGGCGATAGGCTACACCTTC.

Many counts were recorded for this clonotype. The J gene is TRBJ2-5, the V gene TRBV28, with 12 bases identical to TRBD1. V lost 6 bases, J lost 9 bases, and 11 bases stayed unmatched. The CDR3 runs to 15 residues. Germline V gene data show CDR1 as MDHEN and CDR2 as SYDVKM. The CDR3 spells CASSPRGTGGLPQYF. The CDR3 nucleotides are TGTGCCAGCAGCCCCCGCGGGACAGGGGGCCTGCCCCAGTACTTC.

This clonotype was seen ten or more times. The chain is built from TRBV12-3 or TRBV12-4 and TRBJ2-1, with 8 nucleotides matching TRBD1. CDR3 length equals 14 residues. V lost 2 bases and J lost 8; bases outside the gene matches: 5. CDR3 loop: CASSLMTTGDEQFF. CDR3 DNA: TGTGCCAGCAGTTTAATGACGACAGGGGATGAGCAGTTCTTC.

CDR3 bases: TGTGCCAGCAGCTTCCCGACAGGGTTGGGGTATGGCTACACCTTC. This codes for CASSFPTGLGYGYTF. The rearrangement joins TRBV11-2 to TRBJ1-2; 7 positions match TRBD1. V was clipped by 3 bases and J by 5 bases; unmatched bases: 9. CDR3 length: 15 residues. Germline values: CDR1 SGHAT, CDR2 FQNNGV.

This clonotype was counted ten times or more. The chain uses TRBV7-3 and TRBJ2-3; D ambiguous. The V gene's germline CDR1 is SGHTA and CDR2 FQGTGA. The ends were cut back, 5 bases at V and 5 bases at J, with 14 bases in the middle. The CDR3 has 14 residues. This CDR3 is CASSTSGLGDTQYF. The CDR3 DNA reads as TGTGCCAGCAGCACTTCGGGCTTGGGAGATACGCAGTATTTT.

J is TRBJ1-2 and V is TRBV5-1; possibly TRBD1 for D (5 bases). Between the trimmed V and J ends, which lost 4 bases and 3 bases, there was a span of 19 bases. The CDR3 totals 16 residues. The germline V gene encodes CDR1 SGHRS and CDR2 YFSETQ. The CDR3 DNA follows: TGCGCCAGCAGCGTACGACATCCGGGGGTTGACTATGGCTACACCTTC. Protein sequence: CASSVRHPGVDYGYTF.

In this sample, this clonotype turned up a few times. CDR3 coding DNA: TGTGCCAGCAGCTTAGCGGGGAGATTACAAGAGACCCAGTACTTC. Protein sequence: CASSLAGRLQETQYF. This chain links TRBV11-2 with TRBJ2-5, with D possibly being TRBD2 (5 bases). Trimming left V 1 base short and J 2 bases short, with 11 bases between. Germline V gene lookup returns CDR1 SGHAT and CDR2 FQNNGV. This CDR3 region has 15 residues. Variable domain in full (rest from reference TRBV11-2 and TRBJ2-5): EAGVAQSPRYKIIEKRQSVAFWCNPISGHATLYWYQQILGQGPKLLIQFQNNGVVDDSQLPKDRFSAERLKGVDSTLKIQPAKLEDSAVYLCASSLAGRLQETQYFGPGTRLLVL.

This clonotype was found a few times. CDR3 sequence reads: CASRSRPSSTDTQYF. The CDR3 coding sequence is TGCGCCAGCAGGTCCCGACCATCGAGCACAGATACGCAGTATTTT. The chain uses TRBV5-1 and TRBJ2-3; D uncertain. This CDR3 is built from 15 residues. V was cut by 5 bases and J by 0 bases, with 13 bases left in between. Germline lookup yields CDR1 SGHRS and CDR2 YFSETQ.

CDR3 protein: CATGTGIYNEQFF. CDR3 nucleotides: TGTGCCACCGGGACAGGGATCTACAATGAGCAGTTCTTC. The chain uses TRBV15 and TRBJ2-1; 9 bases agree with TRBD1. Trimming cost V 8 bases and J 3 bases; bases outside gene matches: 2. The CDR3 covers 13 residues. Germline CDR1 is LNHNV and CDR2 is YYDKDF (reference sequence).

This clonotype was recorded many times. In nucleotides, the CDR3 is TGTGCCAGCACTAACCCGGAGCGGGGCACAGATACGCAGTATTTT. Its translation is CASTNPERGTDTQYF. The rearrangement uses TRBV12-3 or TRBV12-4 and TRBJ2-3, with a possible D match to TRBD2 (6 bases). The CDR3 loop spans 15 amino acids. V lost 7 bases and J lost 1, with 15 bases in between.

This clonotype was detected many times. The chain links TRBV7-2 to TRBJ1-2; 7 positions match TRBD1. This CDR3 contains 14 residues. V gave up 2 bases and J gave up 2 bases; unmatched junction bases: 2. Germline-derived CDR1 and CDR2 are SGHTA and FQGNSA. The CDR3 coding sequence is TGTGCCAGCAGCTTAAGGGACAGAAACTATGGCTACACCTTC. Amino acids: CASSLRDRNYGYTF. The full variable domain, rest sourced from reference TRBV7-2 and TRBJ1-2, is GAGVSQSPSNKVTEKGKDVELRCDPISGHTALYWYRQSLGQGLEFLIYFQGNSAPDKSGLPSDRFSAERTGGSVSTLTIQRTQQEDSAVYLCASSLRDRNYGYTFGSGTRLTVV.

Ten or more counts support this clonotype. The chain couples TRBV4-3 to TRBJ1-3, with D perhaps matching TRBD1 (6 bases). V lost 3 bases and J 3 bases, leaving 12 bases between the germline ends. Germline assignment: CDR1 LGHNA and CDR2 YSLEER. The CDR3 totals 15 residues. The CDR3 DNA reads TGCGCCAGCAGCCATCTACAGGGTGGTGGAAACACCATATATTTT. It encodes CASSHLQGGGNTIYF.

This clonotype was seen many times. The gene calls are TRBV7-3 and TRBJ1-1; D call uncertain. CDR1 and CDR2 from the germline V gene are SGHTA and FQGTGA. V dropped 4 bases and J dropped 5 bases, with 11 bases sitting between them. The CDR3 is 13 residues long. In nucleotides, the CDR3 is TGTGCCAGCAGCTCGTGGCTTAATACTGAAGCTTTCTTT. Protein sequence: CASSSWLNTEAFF.